The rows below give T cell receptor beta chains drawn from one sample of a study of spatial heterogeneity in lung cancer. TCRdb re-called the 5' RACE reads with MiXCR, one entry per CDR3 protein. This table holds about 20,000 distinct CDR3 sequences, around 15% found once. Specimen: lung tumor tissue, collected at surgery. Receptors originate from a female donor with early-stage non-small cell lung cancer. Both conserved end residues are part of each CDR3. The order of the fields is CDR3 protein, CDR3 DNA, J gene, D gene, clone size, V gene. A D gene is named only where the DNA matches it firmly. A row's size may be missing; if present it is once, few, many or a size class.

CDR3: CASSLGLDTQYF; DNA: TGTGCCAGCAGTTTAGGTTTGGATACGCAGTATTTT; J: TRBJ2-3; D: .; size: .; V: TRBV12-3/TRBV12-4
CDR3: CSARDWGSGRFSDTQYF; DNA: TGCAGTGCTAGAGATTGGGGTAGCGGGAGGTTCTCAGATACGCAGTATTTT; J: TRBJ2-3; D: TRBD2; size: many; V: TRBV20-1
CDR3: CASSPGTSSSYEQYF; DNA: TGTGCCAGCAGCCCCGGGACTTCAAGCTCCTACGAGCAGTACTTC; J: TRBJ2-7; D: .; size: .; V: TRBV11-2
CDR3: CASSTQGALALYNEQFF; DNA: TGTGCCAGCAGTACGCAGGGGGCCCTAGCACTTTACAATGAGCAGTTCTTC; J: TRBJ2-1; D: TRBD1; size: few; V: TRBV7-9
CDR3: CASSPTGGDTQYF; DNA: TGTGCCAGCAGTCCGACCGGGGGGGATACGCAGTATTTT; J: TRBJ2-3; D: TRBD2; size: .; V: TRBV12-3/TRBV12-4
CDR3: CASSSISDGTYGYTF; DNA: TGCGCCAGCAGCTCCATCTCAGACGGGACCTATGGCTACACCTTC; J: TRBJ1-2; D: .; size: many; V: TRBV5-1
CDR3: CASSAYRQAHEQYF; DNA: TGTGCCAGCAGTGCCTACCGGCAGGCCCACGAGCAGTACTTC; J: TRBJ2-7; D: .; size: .; V: TRBV2
CDR3: CASSFVSGREDEQFF; DNA: TGCGCCAGCAGCTTTGTGAGCGGGAGGGAGGATGAGCAGTTCTTC; J: TRBJ2-1; D: TRBD2; size: .; V: TRBV5-1
CDR3: CASSPDRVTDTQYF; DNA: TGTGCCAGCTCACCGGACAGGGTGACAGATACGCAGTATTTT; J: TRBJ2-3; D: TRBD1; size: many; V: TRBV18
CDR3: CASSLVNRADTQYF; DNA: TGTGCCAGCAGTTTAGTCAATCGGGCAGATACGCAGTATTTT; J: TRBJ2-3; D: .; size: few; V: TRBV28
CDR3: CASSFGGPYEQYF; DNA: TGTGCCAGCAGCTTCGGGGGCCCCTACGAGCAGTACTTC; J: TRBJ2-7; D: .; size: many; V: TRBV11-2
CDR3: CASSKRTDTQYF; DNA: TGTGCCAGCAGCAAACGAACAGATACGCAGTATTTT; J: TRBJ2-3; D: .; size: few; V: TRBV7-6
CDR3: CSVGGQVDQETQYF; DNA: TGCAGCGTTGGGGGACAGGTTGACCAAGAGACCCAGTACTTC; J: TRBJ2-5; D: TRBD1; size: medium-sized; V: TRBV29-1
CDR3: CASGLFGDTQYF; DNA: TGTGCTAGTGGTTTGTTTGGAGATACGCAGTATTTT; J: TRBJ2-3; D: .; size: few; V: TRBV12-5
CDR3: CATSDLRAIERTDTQYF; DNA: TGTGCCACCAGTGATCTCCGGGCGATTGAAAGAACAGATACGCAGTATTTT; J: TRBJ2-3; D: .; size: few; V: TRBV24-1
CDR3: CASSFSTGGPSGREQYF; DNA: TGTGCCAGCAGCTTCTCTACTGGGGGGCCTTCGGGTCGCGAGCAGTACTTC; J: TRBJ2-7; D: .; size: few; V: TRBV13
CDR3: CSAKPSSGLNTGELFF; DNA: TGCAGTGCCAAACCCTCTAGCGGACTGAACACCGGGGAGCTGTTTTTT; J: TRBJ2-2; D: TRBD2; size: few; V: TRBV20-1
CDR3: CATSDLGGVQETQYF; DNA: TGTGCCACCAGTGATTTGGGGGGGGTACAAGAGACCCAGTACTTC; J: TRBJ2-5; D: TRBD2; size: medium-sized; V: TRBV24-1
CDR3: CASSLGAGGPEEQFF; DNA: TGTGCCAGCAGCTTAGGGGCGGGGGGGCCAGAAGAGCAGTTCTTC; J: TRBJ2-1; D: TRBD2; size: many; V: TRBV7-2
CDR3: CASSLGTVYNEQFF; DNA: TGTGCCAGCAGCCTTGGGACAGTCTACAATGAGCAGTTCTTC; J: TRBJ2-1; D: TRBD1; size: .; V: TRBV14
CDR3: CASSRDSYNEQFF; DNA: TGTGCCAGCTCCCGGGATTCTTATAATGAGCAGTTCTTC; J: TRBJ2-1; D: .; size: many; V: TRBV6-6
CDR3: CASMSKPGETQYF; DNA: TGCGCCAGCATGTCCAAGCCGGGTGAGACCCAGTACTTC; J: TRBJ2-5; D: .; size: many; V: TRBV5-1